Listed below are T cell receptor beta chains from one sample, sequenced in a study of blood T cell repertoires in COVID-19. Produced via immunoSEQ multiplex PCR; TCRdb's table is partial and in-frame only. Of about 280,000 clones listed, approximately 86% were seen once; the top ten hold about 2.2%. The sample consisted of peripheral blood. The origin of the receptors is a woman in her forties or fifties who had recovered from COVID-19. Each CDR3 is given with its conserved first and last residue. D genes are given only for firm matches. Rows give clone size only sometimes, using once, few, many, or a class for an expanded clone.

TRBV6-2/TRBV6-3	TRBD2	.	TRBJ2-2	TGTGCCAGCAGTCGACTAGCGGAGTTCACCGGGGAGCTGTTTTTT	CASSRLAEFTGELFF
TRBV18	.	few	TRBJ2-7	TGTGCCAGCTCACCGTTGGACAGCTACGAGCAGTACTTC	CASSPLDSYEQYF
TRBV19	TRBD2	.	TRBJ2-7	TGTGCCAGTAGTATGGGACTATCAATCTACGAGCAGTACTTC	CASSMGLSIYEQYF
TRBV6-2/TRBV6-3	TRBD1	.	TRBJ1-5	TGTGCCAGCAGTTGGGGACAGGGAATTCAGCCCCAGCATTTT	CASSWGQGIQPQHF
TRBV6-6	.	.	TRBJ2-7	TGTGCCAGCAGTTACGGGACACCCTCTGGCGGGCAGTACTTC	CASSYGTPSGGQYF
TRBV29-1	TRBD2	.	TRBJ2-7	TGCAGCGTTCTTCGGCGGGAGAACGAGCAGTACTTC	CSVLRRENEQYF
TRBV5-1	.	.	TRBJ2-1	TGCGCCAGCAGCTTGGCACTTGTCGCCTACAATGAGCAGTTCTTC	CASSLALVAYNEQFF
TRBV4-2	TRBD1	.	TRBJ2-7	TGTGCCAGCAGCCAGGCGGGGACAGGGGGTACCCACGAGCAGTACTTC	CASSQAGTGGTHEQYF
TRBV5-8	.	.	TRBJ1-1	TGTGCCAGCAGCTTGCTGAGGAACACTGAAGCTTTCTTT	CASSLLRNTEAFF
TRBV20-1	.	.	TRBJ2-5	TGCAGTGCTAGTGCAGCGGTGATAGAGACCCAGTACTTC	CSASAAVIETQYF
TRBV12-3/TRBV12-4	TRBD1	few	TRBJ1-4	TGTGCCAGCAGAGGCCGGGACAGTAAACTGTTTTTT	CASRGRDSKLFF
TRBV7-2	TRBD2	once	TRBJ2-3	TGTGCCAGCAGCTTAAAAGGACTAGCGGGGGGGATTACGCAGTATTTT	CASSLKGLAGGITQYF
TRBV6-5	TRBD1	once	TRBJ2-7	TGTGCCAGCAGTTACCTCAGGACAGGGATCCCCTACGAGCAGTACTTC	CASSYLRTGIPYEQYF
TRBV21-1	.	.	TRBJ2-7	TGTGCCAGCAGCCCCAGTCTAGCGGGGGCCAAAAGCTCCTACGAGCAGTACTTC	CASSPSLAGAKSSYEQYF
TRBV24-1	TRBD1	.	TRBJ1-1	TGTGCCACCACTCCAAATTTACAGGGGGCTGAGAACACTGAAGCTTTCTTT	CATTPNLQGAENTEAFF
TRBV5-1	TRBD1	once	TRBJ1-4	TGCGCCAGCAGCTCACAGGGGGCGCAGGCTGAAAAACTGTTTTTT	CASSSQGAQAEKLFF